This T cell receptor (beta chain) stems from a study of T cells after yellow fever vaccination. Across the study: Fractions containing few cells were prepared with SMART-Seq v4 Ultra Low Input.

A universal primer site and UMIs were added as TCR cDNA was made by 5'RACE template switching. TCRdb re-called the 5' RACE reads with MiXCR, one entry per CDR3 protein. Among 500,000 to 650,000 distinct CDR3 sequences listed, 9% to 15% were seen once. On this clonotype itself: Its target is not known.

Whole-study findings and limits: The study re-detected most primary-vaccination clones after the booster (96% CD4, approximately 88% CD8). Of the clonotypes, a small share occurred in both CD4 and CD8 compartments.

This CDR3 comprises 17 residues. Germline CDR1 PRHDT, CDR2 FYEKMQ (reference sequence). The V and J ends lost 2 bases and 10 bases respectively, with 23 bases between them. The clonotype comes from a man under 40 who received the YFV17D yellow fever vaccine. Sequencing was performed on PBMCs, taken on the day of the yellow fever booster vaccination. The chain couples TRBV13 to TRBJ1-4; a possible D gene is TRBD1 (6 bases). The CDR3 DNA is TGTGCCAGCAGCTTACTTGGCGGACAGAGAGGTTTCGGAAAACTGTTTTTT. This encodes CASSLLGGQRGFGKLFF.